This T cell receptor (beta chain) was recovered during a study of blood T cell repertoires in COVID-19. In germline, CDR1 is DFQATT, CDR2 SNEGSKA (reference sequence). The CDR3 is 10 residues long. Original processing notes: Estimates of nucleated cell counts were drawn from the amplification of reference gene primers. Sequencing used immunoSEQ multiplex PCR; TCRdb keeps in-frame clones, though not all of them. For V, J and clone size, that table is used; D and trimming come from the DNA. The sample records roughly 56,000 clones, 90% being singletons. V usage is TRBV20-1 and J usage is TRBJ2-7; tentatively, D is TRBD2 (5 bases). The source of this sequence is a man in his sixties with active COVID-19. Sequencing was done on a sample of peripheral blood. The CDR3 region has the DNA TGCAGCCATGGTAGCGACGAGCAGTACTTC. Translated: CSHGSDEQYF.